The rows below give T cell receptor beta chains drawn from one sample of a study of blood T cell repertoires in COVID-19. The table came from immunoSEQ multiplex PCR; TCRdb's copy has only in-frame clones and leaves some out. The table records just over 300,000 clones, 90% of them present only once. The source material was PBMCs or T cells enriched from blood (not recorded which). Source of these receptors: a young woman with acute COVID-19. CDR3s include the opening cysteine and the closing phenylalanine or tryptophan. A D gene is named only where the DNA matches it firmly. The size field is filled for only some rows; it gives once, few, many or a size class.

CDR3 protein | CDR3 DNA | clone size | V gene | D gene | J gene
CASRFSHLYNEQFF | TGTGCCAGCAGATTCTCGCACCTATACAATGAGCAGTTCTTC | - | TRBV2 | - | TRBJ2-1
CASRVTGTNEKLFF | TGCGCCAGCAGAGTAACAGGGACGAATGAAAAACTGTTTTTT | - | TRBV5-1 | - | TRBJ1-4
CASSLGFAAANYGYTF | TGTGCCAGCAGTTTAGGGTTCGCGGCGGCTAACTATGGCTACACCTTC | - | TRBV28 | - | TRBJ1-2
CASSIGTGGYEQYF | TGTGCCAGTAGTATAGGGACAGGGGGCTACGAGCAGTACTTC | many | TRBV19 | TRBD1 | TRBJ2-7
CASRVRGLAAETGELFF | TGTGCCAGCAGAGTCCGAGGACTAGCAGCGGAGACCGGGGAGCTGTTTTTT | - | TRBV6-4 | TRBD2 | TRBJ2-2
CAWSAQGDTEAFF | TGTGCCTGGAGTGCACAGGGGGACACTGAAGCTTTCTTT | few | TRBV30 | TRBD1 | TRBJ1-1
CASSHLAGGTYEQYF | TGTGCCAGCAGCCATCTAGCGGGAGGGACCTACGAGCAGTACTTC | - | TRBV11-2 | TRBD2 | TRBJ2-7
CASSRGQGSTDTQYF | TGTGCCAGCAGCCGCGGACAGGGAAGCACAGATACGCAGTATTTT | - | TRBV3-1/TRBV3-2 | TRBD1 | TRBJ2-3
CASGSSGEQYF | TGTGCTAGTGGTTCCTCCGGCGAGCAGTACTTC | - | TRBV12-5 | - | TRBJ2-7
CASSLLAGGRTDTQYF | TGTGCCAGCAGCCTACTAGCGGGAGGACGCACAGATACGCAGTATTTT | - | TRBV7-3 | TRBD2 | TRBJ2-3
CASSLKDRGLQETQYF | TGTGCCAGCTCACTAAAGGACAGGGGACTCCAAGAGACCCAGTACTTC | - | TRBV18 | TRBD1 | TRBJ2-5
CASSEGTGGGQPQHF | TGTGCCAGCAGTGAAGGAACAGGGGGCGGGCAGCCCCAGCATTTT | - | TRBV6-1 | TRBD1 | TRBJ1-5
CASSLLGTLQETQYF | TGCGCCAGCAGTCTACTCGGGACACTCCAAGAGACCCAGTACTTC | - | TRBV5-1 | - | TRBJ2-5
CASSYPEMGYGYTF | TGTGCCAGCAGTTACCCGGAGATGGGCTATGGCTACACCTTC | - | TRBV6-6 | - | TRBJ1-2
CASGSLSGSYNEQFF | TGTGCCAGTGGTTCTCTGAGCGGTTCCTACAATGAGCAGTTCTTC | - | TRBV19 | - | TRBJ2-1
CASKIPRAYGYTF | TGTGCCAGTAAAATCCCCCGCGCGTATGGCTACACCTTC | - | TRBV19 | - | TRBJ1-2
CASSPNRNYEQYF | TGTGCCAGCAGTCCCAACAGAAACTACGAGCAGTACTTC | - | TRBV6-5 | - | TRBJ2-7
CASSSGQGVRYTF | TGCGCCAGCAGCTCTGGACAGGGGGTACGCTACACCTTC | - | TRBV5-1 | TRBD1 | TRBJ1-2
CASSLRTGNQPQHF | TGTGCCAGCAGTTTAAGGACAGGCAATCAGCCCCAGCATTTT | - | TRBV28 | - | TRBJ1-5
CATSDTDKNIQYF | TGTGCCACTTCGGACACCGATAAAAACATTCAGTACTTC | few | TRBV19 | - | TRBJ2-4
CASAGSKNIQYF | TGTGCCAGCGCCGGGAGCAAAAACATTCAGTACTTC | - | TRBV19 | - | TRBJ2-4
CASSGLGRDKAFF | TGTGCCAGCAGTGGTTTGGGGAGGGATAAAGCTTTCTTT | - | TRBV27 | - | TRBJ1-1
CATSDLLGEKLFF | TGTGCCACCAGTGATTTGCTAGGAGAAAAACTGTTTTTT | - | TRBV24-1 | - | TRBJ1-4
CASRAGQGTNTEAFF | TGTGCCAGCAGAGCCGGACAGGGAACGAACACTGAAGCTTTCTTT | once | TRBV27 | TRBD1 | TRBJ1-1
CASSYSSRSLLYGYTF | TGTGCCAGCAGTTACTCGTCGAGAAGCCTACTCTATGGCTACACCTTC | - | TRBV6-5 | - | TRBJ1-2
CASSGDRANYGYTF | TGTGCCAGCAGCGGGGACAGGGCGAACTATGGCTACACCTTC | - | TRBV28 | TRBD1 | TRBJ1-2
CASSTVLAELPYEQYF | TGTGCCAGTAGTACCGTACTAGCGGAGCTCCCCTACGAGCAGTACTTC | - | TRBV19 | TRBD2 | TRBJ2-7
CASSHPLGRVQPQHF | TGTGCCAGCAGCCACCCCCTGGGCAGGGTCCAGCCCCAGCATTTT | - | TRBV14 | - | TRBJ1-5
CASSRQDSDGYTF | TGTGCCAGCAGCCGACAGGACAGTGATGGCTACACCTTC | - | TRBV12-3/TRBV12-4 | - | TRBJ1-2
CASSLVPTGDYGYTF | TGCGCCAGCAGCTTGGTCCCGACAGGCGACTATGGCTACACCTTC | - | TRBV5-1 | - | TRBJ1-2
CASSLSGTPRRGYTF | TGTGCCAGCAGCCTTTCGGGGACACCTAGACGGGGCTACACCTTC | - | TRBV3-1/TRBV3-2 | - | TRBJ1-2
CSVYLGQGGEKLFF | TGCAGCGTTTACCTGGGACAGGGGGGGGAAAAACTGTTTTTT | - | TRBV29-1 | TRBD1 | TRBJ1-4
CASNVPGQGVIEQYF | TGCGCCAGCAATGTTCCGGGACAGGGGGTTATCGAGCAGTACTTC | - | TRBV5-1 | TRBD1 | TRBJ2-7
CASSPDGTVVYEQYF | TGTGCCAGCAGTCCCGACGGGACAGTCGTTTACGAGCAGTACTTC | - | TRBV27 | TRBD1 | TRBJ2-7
CASTKIPNTEAFF | TGTGCCAGCACTAAAATACCGAACACTGAAGCTTTCTTT | - | TRBV28 | - | TRBJ1-1
CASSLTRGLGNIQYF | TGTGCCAGCAGTTTAACGAGGGGGTTAGGAAACATTCAGTACTTC | - | TRBV27 | - | TRBJ2-4
CASIEGHPWETQYF | TGTGCCAGCATCGAAGGACACCCCTGGGAGACCCAGTACTTC | - | TRBV2 | - | TRBJ2-5
CASSSGVSEQYF | TGTGCCAGCAGTTCAGGCGTTTCCGAGCAGTACTTC | once | TRBV28 | - | TRBJ2-7
CASSLGTSFSTDTQYF | TGTGCCAGCAGCCTCGGGACTAGCTTTAGCACAGATACGCAGTATTTT | few | TRBV6-4 | TRBD2 | TRBJ2-3
CASSYLTEDTQYF | TGTGCCAGCAGTTACCTCACAGAAGATACGCAGTATTTT | - | TRBV6-2/TRBV6-3 | - | TRBJ2-3
CASSLYGDYGYTF | TGTGCCAGCAGTTTATACGGGGACTATGGCTACACCTTC | - | TRBV28 | - | TRBJ1-2
CASSMIAGATDTQYF | TGTGCCAGTAGTATGATAGCGGGAGCCACAGATACGCAGTATTTT | - | TRBV19 | TRBD2 | TRBJ2-3
CSVSQGAFGGRALTGELFF | TGCAGCGTTTCGCAGGGGGCGTTCGGCGGCCGGGCCCTCACCGGGGAGCTGTTTTTT | few | TRBV29-1 | TRBD1 | TRBJ2-2
CASSSLFSVDFYGYTF | TGTGCCAGCAGCTCGTTATTCTCTGTAGACTTTTATGGCTACACCTTC | - | TRBV7-9 | - | TRBJ1-2
CASSLGGFPREKLFF | TGCGCCAGCAGCTTGGGGGGCTTCCCAAGGGAAAAACTGTTTTTT | - | TRBV5-1 | - | TRBJ1-4
CATSDPGTLYGYTF | TGTGCCACCAGTGATCCCGGGACTCTCTATGGCTACACCTTC | - | TRBV24-1 | - | TRBJ1-2
CASSQMVTSGSGETQYF | TGCGCCAGCAGCCAGATGGTAACTAGCGGGAGTGGAGAGACCCAGTACTTC | - | TRBV4-1 | TRBD2 | TRBJ2-5
CASSLERGGGYTF | TGTGCCAGCAGCTTAGAACGGGGAGGTGGCTACACCTTC | - | TRBV11-2 | - | TRBJ1-2
CASSPPGGNQPQHF | TGTGCCAGCAGCCCCCCGGGGGGTAATCAGCCCCAGCATTTT | - | TRBV7-2 | - | TRBJ1-5
CASSRSGQGAYEQYF | TGTGCCAGTAGTCGATCGGGACAGGGGGCCTACGAGCAGTACTTC | - | TRBV19 | TRBD1 | TRBJ2-7
CASSIQGNTEAFF | TGTGCCAGCAGTATACAGGGAAACACTGAAGCTTTCTTT | few | TRBV6-5 | - | TRBJ1-1
CASSPIGLGGGTQYF | TGTGCCAGCAGCCCTATCGGACTAGGCGGCGGGACCCAGTACTTC | - | TRBV9 | TRBD2 | TRBJ2-5
CASSRDRGYHGYTF | TGTGCCAGCAGCAGGGACAGGGGTTACCATGGCTACACCTTC | - | TRBV5-8 | TRBD1 | TRBJ1-2